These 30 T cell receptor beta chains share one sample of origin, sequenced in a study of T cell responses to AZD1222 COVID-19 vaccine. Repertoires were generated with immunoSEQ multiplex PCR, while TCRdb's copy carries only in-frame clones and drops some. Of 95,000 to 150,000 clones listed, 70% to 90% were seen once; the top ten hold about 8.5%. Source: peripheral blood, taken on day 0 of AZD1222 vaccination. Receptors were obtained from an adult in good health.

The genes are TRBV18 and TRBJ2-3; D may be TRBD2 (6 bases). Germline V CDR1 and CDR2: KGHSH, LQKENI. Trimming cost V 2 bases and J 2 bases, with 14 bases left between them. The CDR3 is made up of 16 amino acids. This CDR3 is CASSPFPGLITDTQYF. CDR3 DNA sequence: TGTGCCAGCTCACCATTCCCGGGACTTATCACAGATACGCAGTATTTT.

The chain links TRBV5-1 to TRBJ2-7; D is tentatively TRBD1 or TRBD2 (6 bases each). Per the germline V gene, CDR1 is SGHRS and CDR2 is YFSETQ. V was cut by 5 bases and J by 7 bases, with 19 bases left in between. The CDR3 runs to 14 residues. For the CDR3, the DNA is TGCGCCAGCAGTTGGGGGGCCTTGTCTCGGGAGCAGTACTTC. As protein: CASSWGALSREQYF. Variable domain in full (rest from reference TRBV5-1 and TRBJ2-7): KAGVTQTPRYLIKTRGQQVTLSCSPISGHRSVSWYQQTPGQGLQFLFEYFSETQRNKGNFPGRFSGRQFSNSRSEMNVSTLELGDSALYLCASSWGALSREQYFGPGTRLTVT.

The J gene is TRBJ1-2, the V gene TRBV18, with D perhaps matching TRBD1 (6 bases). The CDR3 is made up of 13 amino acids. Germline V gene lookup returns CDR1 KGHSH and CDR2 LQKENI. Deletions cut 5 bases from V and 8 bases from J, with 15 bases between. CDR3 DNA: TGTGCCAGCTCATCGGGACAAACGGAGGGCTACACCTTC. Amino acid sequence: CASSSGQTEGYTF.

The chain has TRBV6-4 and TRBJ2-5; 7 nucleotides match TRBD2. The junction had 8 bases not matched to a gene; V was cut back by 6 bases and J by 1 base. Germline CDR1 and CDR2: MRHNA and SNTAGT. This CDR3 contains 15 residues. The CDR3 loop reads CASSPSGEGQETQYF. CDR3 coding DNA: TGTGCCAGCAGCCCCAGCGGGGAAGGCCAAGAGACCCAGTACTTC.

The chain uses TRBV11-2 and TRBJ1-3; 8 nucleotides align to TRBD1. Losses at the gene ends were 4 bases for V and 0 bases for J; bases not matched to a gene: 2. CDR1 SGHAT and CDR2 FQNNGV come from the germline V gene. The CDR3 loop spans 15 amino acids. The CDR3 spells CASSSGGHSGNTIYF. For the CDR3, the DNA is TGTGCCAGCAGCTCAGGGGGCCACTCTGGAAACACCATATATTTT.

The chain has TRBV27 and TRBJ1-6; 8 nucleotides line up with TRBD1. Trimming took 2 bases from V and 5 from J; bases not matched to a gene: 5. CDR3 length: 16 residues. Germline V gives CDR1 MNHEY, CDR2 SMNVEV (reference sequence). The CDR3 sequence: CASSLVTGGNNSPLHF. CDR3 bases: TGTGCCAGCAGTTTAGTCACAGGGGGGAATAATTCACCCCTCCACTTT.

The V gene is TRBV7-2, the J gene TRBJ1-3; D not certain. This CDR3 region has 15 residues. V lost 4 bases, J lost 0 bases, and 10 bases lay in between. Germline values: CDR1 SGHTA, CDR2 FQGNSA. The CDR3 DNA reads TGTGCCAGCAGCTCTTGGGCGGGCTCTGGAAACACCATATATTTT. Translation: CASSSWAGSGNTIYF.

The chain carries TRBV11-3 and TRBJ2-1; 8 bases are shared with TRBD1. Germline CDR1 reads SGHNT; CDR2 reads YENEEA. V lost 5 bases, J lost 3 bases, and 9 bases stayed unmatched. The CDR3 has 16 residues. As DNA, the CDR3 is TGTGCCAGCAGCGAAACGGGACAGGTACACTACAATGAGCAGTTCTTC. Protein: CASSETGQVHYNEQFF.

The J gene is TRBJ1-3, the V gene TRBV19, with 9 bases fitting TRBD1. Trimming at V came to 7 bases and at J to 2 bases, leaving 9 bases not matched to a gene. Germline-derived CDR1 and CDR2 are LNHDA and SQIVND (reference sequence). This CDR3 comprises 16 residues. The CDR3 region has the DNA TGTGCCAGTAAAAATAACAGGGGGCACGCTGGAAACACCATATATTTT. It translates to CASKNNRGHAGNTIYF.

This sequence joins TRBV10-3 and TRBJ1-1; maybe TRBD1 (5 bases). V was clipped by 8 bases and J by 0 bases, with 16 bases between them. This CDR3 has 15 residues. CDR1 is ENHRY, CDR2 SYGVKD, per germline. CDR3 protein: CAIRVSREMNTEAFF. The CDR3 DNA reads TGTGCCATCCGGGTGTCCAGGGAGATGAACACTGAAGCTTTCTTT.

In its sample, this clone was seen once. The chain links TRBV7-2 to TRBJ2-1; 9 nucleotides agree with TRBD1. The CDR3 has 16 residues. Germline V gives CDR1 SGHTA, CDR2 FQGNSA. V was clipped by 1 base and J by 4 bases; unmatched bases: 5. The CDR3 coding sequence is TGTGCCAGCAGCTTAGTGAGTGGGACAGGGTACAATGAGCAGTTCTTC. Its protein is CASSLVSGTGYNEQFF.

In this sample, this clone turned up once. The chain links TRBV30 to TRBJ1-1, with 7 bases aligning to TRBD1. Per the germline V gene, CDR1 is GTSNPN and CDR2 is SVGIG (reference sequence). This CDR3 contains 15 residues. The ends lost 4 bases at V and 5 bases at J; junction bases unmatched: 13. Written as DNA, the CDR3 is TGTGCCTGGACCACAATCCAGGGGGTTGGTACTGAAGCTTTCTTT. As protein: CAWTTIQGVGTEAFF.

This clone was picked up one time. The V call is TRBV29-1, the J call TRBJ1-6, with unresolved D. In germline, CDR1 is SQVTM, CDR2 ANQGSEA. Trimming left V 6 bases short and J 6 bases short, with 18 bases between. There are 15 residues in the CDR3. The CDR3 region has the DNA TGCAGCGTGTACCTTTTCTCTAATCTTAATTCACCCCTCCACTTT. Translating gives CSVYLFSNLNSPLHF.

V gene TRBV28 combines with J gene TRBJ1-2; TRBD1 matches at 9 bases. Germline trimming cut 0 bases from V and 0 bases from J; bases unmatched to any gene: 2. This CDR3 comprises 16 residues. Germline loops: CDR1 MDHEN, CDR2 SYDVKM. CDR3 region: CASSLWGDRANYGYTF. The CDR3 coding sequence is TGTGCCAGCAGTTTATGGGGGGACAGGGCTAACTATGGCTACACCTTC.

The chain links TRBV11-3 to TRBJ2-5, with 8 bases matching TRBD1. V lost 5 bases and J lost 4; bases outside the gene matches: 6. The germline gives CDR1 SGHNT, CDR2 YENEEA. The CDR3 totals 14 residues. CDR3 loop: CASSPRTGRETQYF. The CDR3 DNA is TGTGCCAGCAGCCCTCGGACAGGGCGAGAGACCCAGTACTTC. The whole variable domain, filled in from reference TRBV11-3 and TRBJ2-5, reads EAGVVQSPRYKIIEKKQPVAFWCNPISGHNTLYWYLQNLGQGPELLIRYENEEAVDDSQLPKDRFSAERLKGVDSTLKIQPAELGDSAVYLCASSPRTGRETQYFGPGTRLLVL.

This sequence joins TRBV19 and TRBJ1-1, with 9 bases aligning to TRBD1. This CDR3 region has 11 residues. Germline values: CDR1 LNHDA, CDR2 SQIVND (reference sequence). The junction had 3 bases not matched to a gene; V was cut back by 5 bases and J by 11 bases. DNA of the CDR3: TGTGCCAGTAGTGCCGGACAGGGGGCTTTCTTT. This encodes CASSAGQGAFF.

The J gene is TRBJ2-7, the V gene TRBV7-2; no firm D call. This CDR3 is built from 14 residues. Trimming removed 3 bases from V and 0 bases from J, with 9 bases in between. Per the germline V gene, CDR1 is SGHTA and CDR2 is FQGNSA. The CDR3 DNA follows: TGTGCCAGCAGCTTGCAGTCAAGCTCCTACGAGCAGTACTTC. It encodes CASSLQSSSYEQYF. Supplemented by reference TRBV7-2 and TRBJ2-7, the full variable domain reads GAGVSQSPSNKVTEKGKDVELRCDPISGHTALYWYRQSLGQGLEFLIYFQGNSAPDKSGLPSDRFSAERTGGSVSTLTIQRTQQEDSAVYLCASSLQSSSYEQYFGPGTRLTVT.

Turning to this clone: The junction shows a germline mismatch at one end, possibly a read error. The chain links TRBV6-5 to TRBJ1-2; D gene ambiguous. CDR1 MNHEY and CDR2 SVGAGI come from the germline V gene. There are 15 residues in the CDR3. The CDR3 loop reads CASSYSVGQVGSESF. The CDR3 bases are TGTGCCAGCAGTTACAGTGTAGGCCAGGTGGGAAGTGAGTCCTTC.

The CDR3: CASSLSRQGYGYTF. CDR3 DNA sequence: TGTGCCAGCAGTTTATCAAGGCAAGGTTACGGCTACACCTTC. The chain combines TRBV27 with TRBJ1-2, with D unclear. Trimming left V 0 bases short and J 8 bases short, with 13 bases between. Germline V lookup: CDR1 MNHEY, CDR2 SMNVEV (reference sequence). The CDR3 length is 14 residues.

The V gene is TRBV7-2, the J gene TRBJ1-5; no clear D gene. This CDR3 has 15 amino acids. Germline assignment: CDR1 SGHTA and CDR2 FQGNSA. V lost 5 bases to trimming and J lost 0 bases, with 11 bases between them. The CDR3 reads CASSPLGDSNQPQHF. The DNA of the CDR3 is TGTGCCAGCAGCCCCCTAGGAGATAGCAATCAGCCCCAGCATTTT. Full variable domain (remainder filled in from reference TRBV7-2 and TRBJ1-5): GAGVSQSPSNKVTEKGKDVELRCDPISGHTALYWYRQSLGQGLEFLIYFQGNSAPDKSGLPSDRFSAERTGGSVSTLTIQRTQQEDSAVYLCASSPLGDSNQPQHFGDGTRLSIL.

In nucleotides, the CDR3 is TGTGCCAGCAGCTCTAGCGGGTCTGTGTTGCGCAATCAGCCCCAGCATTTT. Amino acid sequence: CASSSSGSVLRNQPQHF. The chain links TRBV7-2 to TRBJ1-5, with D hard to call. CDR3 length: 17 amino acids. The germline V and J ends were trimmed by 4 bases and 2 bases, with 18 bases remaining between them. From germline, CDR1 is SGHTA and CDR2 FQGNSA.

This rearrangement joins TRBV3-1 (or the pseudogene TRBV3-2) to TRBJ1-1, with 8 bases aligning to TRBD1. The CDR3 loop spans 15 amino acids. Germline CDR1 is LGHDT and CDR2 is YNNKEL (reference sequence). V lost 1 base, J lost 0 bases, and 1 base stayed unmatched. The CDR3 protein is CASSQGDRMNTEAFF. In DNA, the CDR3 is TGTGCCAGCAGCCAAGGGGACAGGATGAACACTGAAGCTTTCTTT.

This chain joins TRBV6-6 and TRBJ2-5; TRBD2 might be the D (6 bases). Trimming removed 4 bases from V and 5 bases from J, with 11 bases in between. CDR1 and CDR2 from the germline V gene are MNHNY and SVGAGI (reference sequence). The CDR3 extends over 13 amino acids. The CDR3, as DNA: TGTGCCAGCAGTTTGGGAGGCGGGGAGACCCAGTACTTC. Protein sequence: CASSLGGGETQYF.

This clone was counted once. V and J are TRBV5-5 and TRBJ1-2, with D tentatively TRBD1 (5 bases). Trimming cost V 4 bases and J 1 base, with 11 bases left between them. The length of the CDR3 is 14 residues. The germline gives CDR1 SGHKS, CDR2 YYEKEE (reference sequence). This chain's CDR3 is CASSPRQSNYGYTF. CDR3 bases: TGTGCCAGCAGCCCGCGACAGAGTAACTATGGCTACACCTTC.

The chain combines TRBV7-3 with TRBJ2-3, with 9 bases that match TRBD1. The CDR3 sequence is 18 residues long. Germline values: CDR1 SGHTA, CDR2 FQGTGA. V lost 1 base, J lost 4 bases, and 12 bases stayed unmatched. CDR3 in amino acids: CASSLNPTMGQGSDTQYF. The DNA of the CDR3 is TGTGCCAGCAGCTTAAATCCCACCATGGGACAGGGATCAGATACGCAGTATTTT. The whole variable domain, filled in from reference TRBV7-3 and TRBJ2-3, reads GAGVSQTPSNKVTEKGKYVELRCDPISGHTALYWYRQSLGQGPEFLIYFQGTGAADDSGLPNDRFFAVRPEGSVSTLKIQRTERGDSAVYLCASSLNPTMGQGSDTQYFGPGTRLTVL.

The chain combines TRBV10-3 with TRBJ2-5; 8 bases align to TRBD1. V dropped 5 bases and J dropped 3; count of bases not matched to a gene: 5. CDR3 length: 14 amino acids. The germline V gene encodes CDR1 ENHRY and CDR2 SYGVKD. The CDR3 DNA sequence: TGTGCCATCAGTCCGGGACAGGTAAAAGAGACCCAGTACTTC. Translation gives CAISPGQVKETQYF.

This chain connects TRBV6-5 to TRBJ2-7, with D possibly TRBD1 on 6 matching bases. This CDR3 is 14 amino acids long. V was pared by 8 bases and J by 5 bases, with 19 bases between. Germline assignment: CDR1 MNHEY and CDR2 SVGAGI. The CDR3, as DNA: TGTGCCAGCCCCCCCCCGGGACAAAGAAACGAGCAGTACTTC. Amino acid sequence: CASPPPGQRNEQYF.

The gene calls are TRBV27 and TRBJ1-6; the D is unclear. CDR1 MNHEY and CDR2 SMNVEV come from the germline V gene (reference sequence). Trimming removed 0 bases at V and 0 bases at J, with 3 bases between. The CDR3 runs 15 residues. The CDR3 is CASSLSSSYNSPLHF. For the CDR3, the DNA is TGTGCCAGCAGTTTATCCAGCTCCTATAATTCACCCCTCCACTTT.

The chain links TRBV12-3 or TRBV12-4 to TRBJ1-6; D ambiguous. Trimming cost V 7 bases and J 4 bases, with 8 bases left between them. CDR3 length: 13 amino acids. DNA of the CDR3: TGTGCCAGCACAAGGGAGTATAATTCACCCCTCCACTTT. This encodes CASTREYNSPLHF.

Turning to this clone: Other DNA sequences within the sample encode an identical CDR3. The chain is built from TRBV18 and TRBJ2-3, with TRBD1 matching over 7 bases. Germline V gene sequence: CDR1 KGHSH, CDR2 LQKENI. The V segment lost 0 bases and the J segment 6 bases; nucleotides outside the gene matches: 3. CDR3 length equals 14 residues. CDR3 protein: CASSPPGQTDTQYF. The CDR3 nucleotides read TGTGCCAGCTCACCACCGGGACAGACCGATACGCAGTATTTT.